The T cell receptor (beta chain) under discussion was sequenced for a study of T-cell reconstitution after alpha-beta-depleted transplantation in children. The TCRbeta library was prepared with unique molecular identifiers. One entry per CDR3 protein, called by TCRdb with MiXCR from the PCR reads. This table has about 610,000 distinct CDR3 sequences, roughly 10% appearing once. This clonotype was recorded a few times. This TCR was sampled from a human donor who donated a stem cell graft to a child with acute myeloid leukemia. Sequenced here: PBMCs from the stem cell graft donor, sampled from the stem cell graft.

CDR3 loop: CASSPISGSGYNEQFF. In DNA, the CDR3 is TGCGCCAGCAGCCCTATTAGCGGGAGTGGGTACAATGAGCAGTTCTTC. J is TRBJ2-1 and V is TRBV5-1; 9 bases map to TRBD2. V lost 4 bases and J lost 4; bases outside the gene matches: 9. The CDR3 has 16 residues. Germline CDR1 and CDR2: SGHRS and YFSETQ.